These 23 T cell receptor beta chains were sequenced from one sample in a study of blood T cell repertoires in COVID-19. Sequenced by immunoSEQ multiplex PCR; TCRdb stores in-frame clones only, minus some. The sample lists 200,000 to 250,000 clones; about 84% were seen once. The sample comprised peripheral blood. These receptor sequences come from a human donor in a cohort sampled during active COVID-19.

The V and J genes are TRBV28 and TRBJ1-5; tentatively, D is TRBD1 (5 bases). Between the trimmed V and J ends, which lost 7 bases and 5 bases, there was a span of 15 bases. Germline V CDR1 and CDR2: MDHEN, SYDVKM. The CDR3 has 14 residues. The CDR3 nucleotides read TGTGCCAGCAAACGACAGAATGAAGATCAGCCCCAGCATTTT. Amino acid sequence: CASKRQNEDQPQHF.

The chain recombines TRBV29-1 with TRBJ2-1; TRBD2 agrees at 8 bases. J gave up 0 bases and V 1 base, and 8 bases lay outside the gene matches. The germline CDR1 and CDR2 sequences are SQVTM and ANQGSEA. This CDR3 has 17 amino acids. The CDR3 spells CSVEGGLAPSSYNEQFF. The CDR3, as DNA: TGCAGCGTTGAAGGCGGACTAGCCCCGAGCTCCTACAATGAGCAGTTCTTC.

The chain carries TRBV5-1 and TRBJ1-2; 7 bases align to TRBD1. Germline lookup yields CDR1 SGHRS and CDR2 YFSETQ. J lost 7 bases, V lost 0 bases, and 9 bases had no gene match. The CDR3 sequence is 15 residues long. The CDR3 bases are TGCGCCAGCAGCTTGGCCGACAGGGCGGGAGGTGGCTACACCTTC. This gives the protein CASSLADRAGGGYTF.

This clone was detected many times. V and J are TRBV10-3 and TRBJ1-1; 9 bases align to TRBD1. Germline loops: CDR1 ENHRY, CDR2 SYGVKD. CDR3 length: 14 amino acids. The V and J ends lost 7 bases and 3 bases, in that order; junction bases with no gene match: 6. The CDR3 loop reads CAITRTGEDTEAFF. The CDR3 DNA sequence: TGTGCCATCACCCGGACAGGGGAGGACACTGAAGCTTTCTTT.

CDR3 amino acids: CASSLRGGFSSSYNEQFF. The CDR3 DNA follows: TGTGCCAGCAGCCTAAGGGGGGGTTTCTCGAGCTCCTACAATGAGCAGTTCTTC. The rearrangement uses TRBV11-2 and TRBJ2-1, with a weak D call TRBD2 (7 bases). Trimming cost V 5 bases and J 0 bases, with 20 bases left between them. This CDR3 region has 18 residues. Germline assignment: CDR1 SGHAT and CDR2 FQNNGV.

This clone has just one count. This chain uses TRBV4-1 with TRBJ2-7, with 7 bases aligning to TRBD2. Germline loops: CDR1 MGHRA, CDR2 YSYEKL. The V gene end was trimmed by 5 bases and the J gene end by 4 bases; junction bases not matched to a gene: 8. The CDR3 consists of 14 residues. The CDR3 region has the DNA TGCGCCAGCAGCGACCCAGCGGGAAGATACGAGCAGTACTTC. It codes for CASSDPAGRYEQYF.

The rearrangement uses TRBV19 and TRBJ1-5; weak D call: TRBD1 (5 bases). The V end lost 5 bases, the J end lost 4 bases, and 9 bases lay between the germline ends. Germline V lookup: CDR1 LNHDA, CDR2 SQIVND (reference sequence). The CDR3 loop spans 13 amino acids. The CDR3 loop reads CASSVGTNQPQHF. The CDR3, as DNA: TGTGCCAGTAGTGTAGGGACTAATCAGCCCCAGCATTTT.

The rearrangement uses TRBV5-1 and TRBJ2-2, with TRBD2 matching 7 bases. This CDR3 is 15 amino acids long. CDR1 is SGHRS and CDR2 is YFSETQ in the germline V gene. J gave up 2 bases and V 2 bases, and 3 bases lay outside the gene matches. DNA for the CDR3: TGCGCCAGCAGCTTTAGCGGGCCCAACACCGGGGAGCTGTTTTTT. This translates into CASSFSGPNTGELFF.

This chain joins TRBV28 and TRBJ1-6; 7 nucleotides match TRBD1. Looked up from germline, CDR1 is MDHEN and CDR2 is SYDVKM. The CDR3 has 14 residues. V lost 2 bases and J lost 7; bases outside the gene matches: 2. The CDR3 reads CASSLMGQNSPLHF. In nucleotides, the CDR3 is TGTGCCAGCAGTTTAATGGGACAGAATTCACCCCTCCACTTT.

This rearrangement joins TRBV28 to TRBJ2-5; 7 bases match TRBD1. Germline loops: CDR1 MDHEN, CDR2 SYDVKM. Germline trimming cut 5 bases from V and 5 bases from J; bases unmatched to any gene: 5. The CDR3 covers 13 residues. CDR3 bases: TGTGCCAGCAGTGGGGACAGTCGGGAGACCCAGTACTTC. This sequence encodes CASSGDSRETQYF.

CDR3 residues: CASSERGNTEAFF. As DNA, the CDR3 is TGTGCCAGCAGTGAAAGGGGTAACACTGAAGCTTTCTTT. The chain employs TRBV6-1 and TRBJ1-1, with D possibly being TRBD1 (5 bases). CDR3 length: 13 amino acids. V was trimmed by 2 bases and J by 2 bases, leaving 6 bases between them. Germline V gives CDR1 MNHNS, CDR2 SASEGT.

This chain uses TRBV5-6 with TRBJ1-3; TRBD1 agrees at 7 bases. Germline CDR1 SGHDT, CDR2 YYEEEE. The CDR3 totals 15 residues. V was clipped by 2 bases and J by 3 bases; unmatched bases: 5. The CDR3 sequence: CASSLLDRVGNTIYF. CDR3 in DNA: TGTGCCAGCAGCTTACTCGACAGGGTTGGAAACACCATATATTTT.

Only a few counts were recorded for this clone. The chain couples TRBV18 to TRBJ1-3; D is uncertain. The CDR3 length is 15 residues. The germline V and J ends were trimmed by 10 bases and 0 bases, with 16 bases remaining between them. Germline CDR1 is KGHSH and CDR2 is LQKENI. The CDR3 protein is CATKDRESSGNTIYF. In nucleotides, the CDR3 is TGTGCCACAAAGGATAGGGAGAGCTCTGGAAACACCATATATTTT.

V usage is TRBV6-4 and J usage is TRBJ1-2, with D maybe TRBD1 (6 bases). Germline lookup yields CDR1 MRHNA and CDR2 SNTAGT. This CDR3 region has 14 residues. Trimming shortened V by 0 bases and J by 2 bases, and 7 bases separated the two germline ends. In nucleotides, the CDR3 is TGTGCCAGCAGTGACTCGGGACACAACTATGGCTACACCTTC. Amino acids: CASSDSGHNYGYTF.

The J gene is TRBJ2-3, the V gene TRBV2; TRBD1 aligns across 8 bases. V shed 8 bases and J 4 bases; nucleotides not matched to a gene: 8. The CDR3 contains 14 residues. Germline assignment: CDR1 SNHLY and CDR2 FYNNEI. The CDR3 nucleotides are TGTGCCAGCGGGGACAGGAGACGGCCAGATACGCAGTATTTT. Residues: CASGDRRRPDTQYF.

The gene calls are TRBV3-1 (or the pseudogene TRBV3-2) and TRBJ1-2; TRBD1 matches at 12 bases. The CDR3 contains 16 residues. Germline V CDR1 and CDR2: LGHDT, YNNKEL (reference sequence). The ends lost 4 bases at V and 6 bases at J; junction bases unmatched: 9. This CDR3 is CASSPYGTGGSDGYTF. The CDR3 DNA sequence: TGTGCCAGCAGCCCGTACGGGACAGGGGGCTCCGATGGCTACACCTTC.

The chain has TRBV28 and TRBJ2-2, with 7 bases that match TRBD1. Looked up from germline, CDR1 is MDHEN and CDR2 is SYDVKM. V shed 5 bases, J shed 10 bases, and the junction held 7 bases outside the gene matches. This CDR3 comprises 13 residues. In nucleotides, the CDR3 is TGTGCCAGCAGTCCCACAGGGGAAGCGGAGCTGTTTTTT. Encoded protein: CASSPTGEAELFF.

V gene TRBV6-5 combines with J gene TRBJ1-1; TRBD1 matches 7 bases. Germline V gene data show CDR1 as MNHEY and CDR2 as SVGAGI. Losses at the gene ends were 7 bases for V and 5 bases for J; bases not matched to a gene: 7. The CDR3 has 13 amino acids. The chain's CDR3 is CASTTQGWTEAFF. The CDR3 coding sequence is TGTGCCAGCACGACACAGGGGTGGACTGAAGCTTTCTTT.

This clone was seen a handful of times. CDR3 DNA sequence: TGTGCCAGAAGCTGGGCGGATAGCGGGGGCTACGAGCAGTACTTC. It codes for CARSWADSGGYEQYF. V is TRBV5-3 and J is TRBJ2-7; 9 nucleotides agree with TRBD2. TRBV5-3 is assigned to the ORF class and has an uncertain function. With V trimmed by 3 bases and J by 3 bases, 7 bases remained unmatched. This CDR3 contains 15 residues.

J is TRBJ2-5 and V is TRBV28, with a possible D match to TRBD1 (5 bases). Trimming stripped 5 bases from V and 2 bases from J, with 21 bases between. The CDR3 spans 17 residues. Germline V gene lookup returns CDR1 MDHEN and CDR2 SYDVKM. The CDR3 protein is CASSLLWGMTVQETQYF. The CDR3, as DNA: TGTGCCAGCAGTCTACTATGGGGTATGACAGTTCAAGAGACCCAGTACTTC.

The chain couples TRBV19 to TRBJ1-3; 8 nucleotides line up with TRBD1. The ends lost 4 bases at V and 0 bases at J; junction bases unmatched: 8. Germline loops: CDR1 LNHDA, CDR2 SQIVND (reference sequence). The CDR3 covers 17 residues. The CDR3 loop reads CASSTQTGVRSGNTIYF. CDR3 sequence (DNA): TGTGCCAGTAGTACCCAGACAGGGGTCCGCTCTGGAAACACCATATATTTT.

This clone was seen a few times. The gene calls are TRBV7-2 and TRBJ1-1; D is perhaps TRBD1 (5 bases). CDR1 SGHTA and CDR2 FQGNSA come from the germline V gene. Trimming pared 2 bases from V and 5 bases from J, leaving 12 bases between. CDR3 size: 14 residues. This CDR3 reads CASSLIGGWTEAFF. The CDR3 DNA is TGTGCCAGCAGCTTAATCGGGGGGTGGACTGAAGCTTTCTTT.

The chain recombines TRBV20-1 with TRBJ1-2, with D perhaps matching TRBD1 (5 bases). Deletions cut 3 bases from V and 6 bases from J, with 14 bases between. CDR1 DFQATT and CDR2 SNEGSKA come from the germline V gene (reference sequence). The CDR3 contains 13 residues. The CDR3 here is CSASVRAPHGYTF. The CDR3 DNA reads as TGCAGTGCTAGTGTCAGGGCCCCACATGGCTACACCTTC.